This T cell receptor beta chain was obtained from a study of shared clonotypes between healthy human individuals. Note on this clone: The target antigen is unknown.

Naive CD8 isolation took CD45RO-negative cells positively selected for CCR7 and excluded terminally differentiated effector memory CD45RA+ cells. None of the donors, who were healthy HIV-negative adults, had recently had acute infections or vaccinations. Produced via immunoSEQ multiplex PCR; TCRdb's table is partial and in-frame only. This sample has some 2 million clones, with 85% to 95% found just once. CDR1 is LNHDA, CDR2 SQIVND, per germline (reference sequence). The V end was cut by 3 bases, the J end by 6 bases, with 11 bases between. The CDR3 sequence is 14 residues long. Whole-study findings and limits: Clonotypes shared by all four sorted-subset donors had higher generation probabilities than non-shared clonotypes.

This chain uses TRBV19 with TRBJ2-2; D is perhaps TRBD2 (6 bases). The clonotype originates from a man younger than 30 in good health. Material for sequencing was naive CD8+ T cells sorted from blood. The CDR3 DNA reads as TGTGCCAGTAGTATTACTAGCCTCCCCGGGGAGCTGTTTTTT. Its translation is CASSITSLPGELFF. The full variable domain, in which reference TRBV19 and TRBJ2-2 provide the parts outside the CDR3, is DGGITQSPKYLFRKEGQNVTLSCEQNLNHDAMYWYRQDPGQGLRLIYYSQIVNDFQKGDIAEGYSVSREKKESFPLTVTSAQKNPTAFYLCASSITSLPGELFFGEGSRLTVL.